This TCR beta chain was obtained from a study of OX40 agonist ivuxolimab in advanced cancers. Whole-study context: Each dose-escalation patient presented with hepatocellular carcinoma, melanoma, renal cell or head and neck cancer.

Concerning this clone: No antigen is known for it.

The data were produced by immunoSEQ multiplex PCR, yet TCRdb's version contains in-frame clones alone and is incomplete. The table shows roughly 72,000 clones, with roughly 80% occurring only once. V lost 8 bases, J lost 0 bases, and 10 bases lay in between. This CDR3 is 13 amino acids long. Germline V gene sequence: CDR1 LGHNA, CDR2 YNFKEQ. Points from the study as a whole: Low clonal expansion, among the lowest seen, marked partial responders at 0.1-3.0 mg/kg.

This TCR came from an adult with an advanced solid tumor such as melanoma, head and neck, liver or kidney cancer. This chain connects TRBV4-2 to TRBJ1-1; D uncertain. Sequenced material: CD4+ or CD8+ T cells sorted from blood, taken in a trial of the OX40 agonist ivuxolimab. CDR3: CASREQLNTEAFF. Written as DNA, the CDR3 is TGTGCCAGCCGTGAACAGCTGAACACTGAAGCTTTCTTT.